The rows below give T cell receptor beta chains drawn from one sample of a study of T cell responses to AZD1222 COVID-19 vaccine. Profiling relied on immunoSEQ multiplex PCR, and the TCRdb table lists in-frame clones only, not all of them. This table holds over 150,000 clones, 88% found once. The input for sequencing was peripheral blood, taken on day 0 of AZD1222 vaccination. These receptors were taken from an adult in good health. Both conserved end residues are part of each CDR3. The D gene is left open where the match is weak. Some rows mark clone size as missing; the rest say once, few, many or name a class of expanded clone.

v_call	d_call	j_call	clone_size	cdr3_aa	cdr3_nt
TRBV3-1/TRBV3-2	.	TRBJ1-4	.	CASSQDATGGKLFF	TGTGCCAGCAGCCAAGATGCGACGGGGGGAAAACTGTTTTTT
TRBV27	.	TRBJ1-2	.	CASSSTSNYGYTF	TGTGCCAGCAGTTCCACCAGTAACTATGGCTACACCTTC
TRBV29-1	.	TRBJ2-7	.	CSVEDRQGRFYEQYF	TGCAGCGTTGAAGACCGACAAGGGAGGTTCTACGAGCAGTACTTC
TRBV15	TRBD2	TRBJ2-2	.	CATSTGLAGGPGELFF	TGTGCCACCAGCACTGGACTAGCGGGAGGGCCCGGGGAGCTGTTTTTT
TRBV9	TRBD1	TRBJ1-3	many	CASSVGAGGSGNTIYF	TGTGCCAGCAGCGTAGGGGCAGGGGGTAGTGGAAACACCATATATTTT
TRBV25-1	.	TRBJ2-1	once	CARSRGPGRESTEQFF	TGTGCCAGGTCCAGGGGTCCAGGGCGGGAGTCTACTGAGCAGTTCTTC
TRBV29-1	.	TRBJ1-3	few	CSVLGQLSGNTIYF	TGCAGCGTCCTCGGACAGCTCTCTGGAAACACCATATATTTT
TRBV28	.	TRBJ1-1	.	CASSLSSNGGAGAFF	TGTGCCAGCAGTTTATCCTCAAATGGAGGGGCGGGTGCTTTCTTT
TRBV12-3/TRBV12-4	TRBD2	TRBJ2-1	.	CASILSGINEQFF	TGTGCCAGCATTCTTAGCGGGATCAATGAGCAGTTCTTC
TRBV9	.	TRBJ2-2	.	CASSVGSGTLSTGELFF	TGTGCCAGCAGCGTAGGCTCCGGGACGTTGAGCACCGGGGAGCTGTTTTTT
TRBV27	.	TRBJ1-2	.	CASSPPMGGYTF	TGTGCCAGCAGTCCTCCCATGGGGGGCTACACCTTC
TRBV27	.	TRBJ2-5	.	CASRHLQGQETQYF	TGTGCCAGCAGACACTTACAGGGTCAAGAGACCCAGTACTTC
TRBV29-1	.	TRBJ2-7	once	CSVVAGPYEQYF	TGCAGCGTTGTAGCAGGGCCCTACGAGCAGTACTTC
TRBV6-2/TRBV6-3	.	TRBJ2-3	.	CASSYSKGLSDTQYF	TGTGCCAGCAGTTACTCTAAGGGGCTATCAGATACGCAGTATTTT
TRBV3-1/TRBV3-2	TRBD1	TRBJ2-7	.	CASSPFPGTGVSYEQYF	TGTGCCAGCAGCCCGTTCCCCGGGACAGGGGTCTCCTACGAGCAGTACTTC
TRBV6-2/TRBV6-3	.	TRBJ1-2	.	CASSYSISLSGYTF	TGTGCCAGCAGTTACTCGATAAGTTTGAGTGGCTACACCTTC
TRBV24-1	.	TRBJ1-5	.	CATSDTGIGSNQPQHF	TGTGCCACCAGTGATACAGGGATCGGAAGCAATCAGCCCCAGCATTTT
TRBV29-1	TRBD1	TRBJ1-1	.	CSAFSDRENTEAFF	TGCAGCGCCTTCTCCGACAGGGAAAACACTGAAGCTTTCTTT
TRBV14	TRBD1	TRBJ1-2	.	CASSPSLQTGWGFRYGYTF	TGTGCCAGCAGCCCCTCATTACAGACAGGGTGGGGATTTCGCTATGGCTACACCTTC
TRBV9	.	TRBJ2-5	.	CASSVGGEETQYF	TGTGCCAGCAGCGTAGGCGGGGAAGAGACCCAGTACTTC
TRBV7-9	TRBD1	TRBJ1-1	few	CASSLPTGVGTEAFF	TGTGCCAGCAGCTTACCCACAGGGGTTGGCACTGAAGCTTTCTTT
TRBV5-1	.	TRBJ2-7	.	CASSSSNSYEQYF	TGCGCCAGCAGCTCTTCTAACTCCTACGAGCAGTACTTC
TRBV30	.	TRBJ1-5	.	CAWRGNLLGNQPQHF	TGTGCCTGGAGGGGGAACCTCCTAGGCAATCAGCCCCAGCATTTT
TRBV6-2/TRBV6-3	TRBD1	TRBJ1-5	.	CASSSPPGTGGQPQHF	TGTGCCAGCAGTTCTCCTCCCGGGACAGGAGGTCAGCCCCAGCATTTT
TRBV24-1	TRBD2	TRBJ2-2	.	CATSDFTSGYTGELFF	TGTGCCACCAGTGATTTCACTAGCGGGTACACCGGGGAGCTGTTTTTT
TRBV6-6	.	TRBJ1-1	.	CASSTGGNTEAFF	TGTGCCAGCAGCACTGGGGGGAACACTGAAGCTTTCTTT
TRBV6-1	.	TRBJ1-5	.	CASSDWGQPQHF	TGTGCCAGCAGTGATTGGGGTCAGCCCCAGCATTTT
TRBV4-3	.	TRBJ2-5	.	CASSQDPGDVTQYF	TGCGCCAGCAGCCAAGATCCCGGTGATGTAACCCAGTACTTC
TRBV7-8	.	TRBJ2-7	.	CASSLNNYEQYF	TGTGCCAGCAGCTTGAATAATTACGAGCAGTACTTC
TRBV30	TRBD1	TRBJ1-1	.	CAWTWTGPTEAFF	TGTGCCTGGACCTGGACAGGGCCCACTGAAGCTTTCTTT
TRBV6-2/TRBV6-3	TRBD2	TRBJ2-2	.	CASSMTSLTGELFF	TGTGCCAGCAGCATGACTAGCCTCACCGGGGAGCTGTTTTTT
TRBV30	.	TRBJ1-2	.	CAWSVYGTGYTF	TGTGCCTGGAGTGTATATGGGACTGGCTACACCTTC